Shown below are 24 T cell receptor beta chains from a single sample sequenced in a study of a mutant IDH1 vaccine in newly diagnosed glioma. Which antigens these TCRs recognize remains unknown. Time point reported: week 11, during vaccination. Doses comprised 300 ug of mutant IDH1 20-mer peptide each, plus topical imiquimod. The method was immunoSEQ multiplex PCR; TCRdb's version includes in-frame clones alone and lacks a portion of them. This sample carries some 130,000 clones, 80% of them seen once, and the ten largest clones take 4.5% to 6%. Sequenced here: PBMCs, sampled from a glioma patient whose treatment included an IDH1 peptide vaccine. All receptors come from a man aged 40-49 years with glioma.

This chain links TRBV9 with TRBJ2-1; D unresolved. V was pared by 4 bases and J by 7 bases, with 12 bases between. Per the germline V gene, CDR1 is SGDLS and CDR2 is YYNGEE. The CDR3 runs to 13 residues. CDR3 loop: CASSPQLRNEQFF. In DNA, the CDR3 is TGTGCCAGCAGCCCACAACTCCGGAATGAGCAGTTCTTC.

The CDR3 sequence is CAWSKGSNTEAFF. The CDR3 DNA reads as TGTGCCTGGAGTAAAGGCTCGAACACTGAAGCTTTCTTT. The rearrangement joins TRBV30 to TRBJ1-1, with no clear D. Germline V CDR1 and CDR2: GTSNPN, SVGIG (reference sequence). The CDR3 is made up of 13 amino acids. Trimming took off 2 bases at V and 1 base at J, with 8 bases between the two ends.

V is TRBV15 and J is TRBJ1-6; no reliable D call. V was cut by 4 bases and J by 0 bases, with 10 bases left in between. Germline V gives CDR1 LNHNV, CDR2 YYDKDF (reference sequence). This CDR3 has 16 amino acids. The CDR3 loop reads CATSKRRASYNSPLHF. The CDR3 region has the DNA TGTGCCACCAGCAAAAGAAGGGCCTCCTATAATTCACCCCTCCACTTT. The variable domain in full, completed from reference TRBV15 and TRBJ1-6, reads DAMVIQNPRYQVTQFGKPVTLSCSQTLNHNVMYWYQQKSSQAPKLLFHYYDKDFNNEADTPDNFQSRRPNTSFCFLDIRSPGLGDTAMYLCATSKRRASYNSPLHFGNGTRLTVT.

The CDR3 region has the DNA TGTGCCAGCAGCTCCGGCCCACAGGGTAGAGGGCAGCCCCAGCATTTT. It specifies CASSSGPQGRGQPQHF. The rearrangement uses TRBV5-6 and TRBJ1-5, with D perhaps matching TRBD1 (6 bases). Germline-derived CDR1 and CDR2 are SGHDT and YYEEEE. The CDR3 sequence is 16 residues long. V shed 3 bases and J shed 7 bases, with 20 bases lying between them.

V gene TRBV5-4 combines with J gene TRBJ2-5, with no clear D. The CDR3 is made up of 14 amino acids. Germline V gives CDR1 SGHNT, CDR2 YYREEE (reference sequence). V shed 4 bases and J shed 1 base, with 11 bases lying between them. DNA of the CDR3: TGTGCCAGCAGCCGGGCCAGGATCCAAGAGACCCAGTACTTC. It specifies CASSRARIQETQYF.

This clone has a handful of counts. The genes are TRBV11-2 and TRBJ1-6, with D possibly matching TRBD1 (5 bases). The CDR3 contains 14 residues. Germline CDR1 reads SGHAT; CDR2 reads FQNNGV. V dropped 1 base and J dropped 7 bases, with 8 bases sitting between them. CDR3 in DNA: TGTGCCAGCAGCTTAGTTGCAGGGAATTCACCCCTCCACTTT. Translated: CASSLVAGNSPLHF.

This clone is labeled medium-sized (0.01 to 0.1%). This rearrangement joins TRBV28 to TRBJ1-2, with no clear D. The V and J ends lost 5 bases and 4 bases respectively, with 8 bases between them. There are 12 residues in the CDR3. Looked up from germline, CDR1 is MDHEN and CDR2 is SYDVKM. Here the CDR3 reads CASSRGTYGYTF. CDR3 sequence (DNA): TGTGCCAGCAGTCGCGGAACCTATGGCTACACCTTC.

DNA of the CDR3: TGTGCCAGCAGCTTGAGGGACAATGAGCAGTTCTTC. Translation: CASSLRDNEQFF. The chain employs TRBV5-4 and TRBJ2-1; D is undetermined. Germline assignment: CDR1 SGHNT and CDR2 YYREEE (reference sequence). This CDR3 is 12 amino acids long. Trimming took off 1 base at V and 5 bases at J, with 4 bases between the two ends.

The J gene is TRBJ2-1, the V gene TRBV4-3, with TRBD2 identical over 9 bases. J lost 0 bases, V lost 0 bases, and 9 bases had no gene match. Germline CDR1 is LGHNA and CDR2 is YSLEER. This CDR3 is built from 19 residues. In nucleotides, the CDR3 is TGCGCCAGCAGCCAAGATCTCTGGCTAGCGGGGTTCTCCTACAATGAGCAGTTCTTC. Translating gives CASSQDLWLAGFSYNEQFF.

The rearrangement joins TRBV11-2 to TRBJ1-3; 8 bases align to TRBD1. Trimming at V came to 1 base and at J to 0 bases, leaving 11 bases not matched to a gene. The V gene's germline CDR1 is SGHAT and CDR2 FQNNGV. The CDR3 consists of 19 residues. CDR3 sequence: CASSLAYGQGRTSGNTIYF. As DNA, the CDR3 is TGTGCCAGCAGCTTAGCTTACGGACAGGGAAGAACCTCTGGAAACACCATATATTTT. Together with reference TRBV11-2 and TRBJ1-3, the CDR3 gives the full variable domain: EAGVAQSPRYKIIEKRQSVAFWCNPISGHATLYWYQQILGQGPKLLIQFQNNGVVDDSQLPKDRFSAERLKGVDSTLKIQPAKLEDSAVYLCASSLAYGQGRTSGNTIYFGEGSWLTVV.

This clone was observed a single time. The rearrangement links TRBV7-8 to TRBJ2-2, with D unresolved. Germline V gives CDR1 SGHVS, CDR2 FQNEAQ. This CDR3 contains 14 residues. Trimming pared 2 bases from V and 5 bases from J, leaving 9 bases between. The CDR3 DNA is TGTGCCAGCAGCTTACAGGTTTTGACCGGGGAGCTGTTTTTT. Protein sequence: CASSLQVLTGELFF.

J is TRBJ2-1 and V is TRBV7-8, with 13 bases that match TRBD2. CDR3 length: 17 amino acids. Germline V lookup: CDR1 SGHVS, CDR2 FQNEAQ. With V trimmed by 1 base and J by 5 bases, 5 bases remained unmatched. CDR3 DNA: TGTGCCAGCAGCTTAGTTCCGGGACTAGCGGGGAACAATGAGCAGTTCTTC. It codes for CASSLVPGLAGNNEQFF.

The CDR3 coding sequence is TGTGCCAGCAGTTTCTGGACTAGCGGTTACAATGAGCAGTTCTTC. This translates into CASSFWTSGYNEQFF. This sequence joins TRBV27 and TRBJ2-1; 10 nucleotides agree with TRBD2. The CDR3 spans 15 residues. With V trimmed by 3 bases and J by 4 bases, 3 bases remained unmatched. The germline V gene has CDR1 MNHEY and CDR2 SMNVEV (reference sequence).

The V call is TRBV18, the J call TRBJ1-6; D gene ambiguous. The CDR3 is 15 amino acids. Trimming took off 0 bases at V and 8 bases at J, with 11 bases between the two ends. The V gene's germline CDR1 is KGHSH and CDR2 LQKENI. CDR3 coding DNA: TGTGCCAGCTCACCACCGTCGTCTAGGGATTCACCCCTCCACTTT. Translated: CASSPPSSRDSPLHF.

This rearrangement joins TRBV11-1 to TRBJ2-3; 8 bases fit TRBD2. Germline V gene lookup returns CDR1 SGHAT and CDR2 FQDESV (reference sequence). Germline trimming cut 2 bases from V and 3 bases from J; bases unmatched to any gene: 4. This CDR3 has 15 residues. Here the CDR3 reads CASSLRLARTDTQYF. The DNA of the CDR3 is TGTGCCAGCAGCTTAAGACTAGCGCGGACAGATACGCAGTATTTT.

This clone has more than one count but fewer than ten. The gene calls are TRBV4-2 and TRBJ2-3; a weak D match, TRBD1 (5 bases). V lost 0 bases and J lost 10, with 17 bases in between. Per the germline V gene, CDR1 is LGHNA and CDR2 is YNFKEQ. This CDR3 is built from 15 residues. CDR3 sequence: CASSQENGRGDPQYF. DNA of the CDR3: TGTGCCAGCAGCCAAGAGAACGGAAGGGGCGATCCGCAGTATTTT.

J is TRBJ2-2 and V is TRBV27, with 7 bases lining up with TRBD2. This CDR3 has 15 residues. Germline assignment: CDR1 MNHEY and CDR2 SMNVEV (reference sequence). V shed 10 bases and J 5 bases; nucleotides not matched to a gene: 13. The DNA for the CDR3 is TGTGCCACTGCCTGGAGCGGGGTCAGGACCGGGGAGCTGTTTTTT. Translating gives CATAWSGVRTGELFF.

This clone has more than one count but fewer than ten. The CDR3 DNA follows: TGTGCCAGCAGTTGGGGAGCGAACACTGAAGCTTTCTTT. Translating gives CASSWGANTEAFF. The rearrangement joins TRBV6-5 to TRBJ1-1; the D is unclear. Germline V gene data show CDR1 as MNHEY and CDR2 as SVGAGI. The CDR3 has 13 residues. Trimming stripped 4 bases from V and 1 base from J, with 7 bases between.

The J gene is TRBJ2-7, the V gene TRBV6-5, with D possibly matching TRBD2 (6 bases). V shed 6 bases and J shed 6 bases, with 21 bases lying between them. Germline V gene sequence: CDR1 MNHEY, CDR2 SVGAGI. This CDR3 has 15 amino acids. The CDR3 region has the DNA TGTGCCAGCAGGCTTGGAAAAAAATTGGGGGGCGAGCAGTACTTC. Its protein is CASRLGKKLGGEQYF.

The chain uses TRBV11-2 and TRBJ1-2, with D possibly TRBD1 on 6 matching bases. CDR3 length: 12 amino acids. Germline V gene data show CDR1 as SGHAT and CDR2 as FQNNGV. The V end lost 5 bases, the J end lost 8 bases, and 12 bases lay between the germline ends. The CDR3 reads CASSRLGAGYTF. The CDR3 region has the DNA TGTGCCAGCAGCCGTTTGGGGGCAGGCTACACCTTC.

This chain's CDR3 is CASRFEVAQPQHF. CDR3 DNA sequence: TGTGCCAGCAGATTTGAAGTTGCGCAGCCCCAGCATTTT. The rearrangement links TRBV7-6 to TRBJ1-5; no firm D call. The CDR3 is 13 amino acids. CDR1 SGHVS and CDR2 FNYEAQ come from the germline V gene. V was pared by 6 bases and J by 7 bases, with 13 bases between.

V and J are TRBV7-2 and TRBJ1-1, with D possibly matching TRBD1 (5 bases). The CDR3 is made up of 14 amino acids. Germline V gene sequence: CDR1 SGHTA, CDR2 FQGNSA. Trimming cost V 3 bases and J 2 bases, with 10 bases left between them. In nucleotides, the CDR3 is TGTGCCAGCAGCTTGGAGCAGGGAAACACTGAAGCTTTCTTT. It is translated as CASSLEQGNTEAFF.

This clone appeared a few times. J is TRBJ1-5 and V is TRBV5-8; 8 bases align to TRBD1. This CDR3 is 15 amino acids long. Unmatched junction bases numbered 3, after V lost 3 bases and J lost 1 base. Germline V gene sequence: CDR1 SGHTS, CDR2 YDEGEE. CDR3 sequence: CASSWDRKSNQPQHF. The CDR3 DNA is TGTGCCAGCAGCTGGGACAGGAAGAGCAATCAGCCCCAGCATTTT.

This sequence joins TRBV19 and TRBJ2-7; the D call may be TRBD1 or TRBD2 (5 bases each). CDR3 length equals 12 residues. Germline loops: CDR1 LNHDA, CDR2 SQIVND (reference sequence). Trimming cost V 4 bases and J 7 bases, with 11 bases left between them. CDR3 sequence: CASSNGAEEQYF. CDR3 nucleotides: TGTGCCAGTAGTAACGGGGCCGAGGAGCAGTACTTC. The variable domain in full, with the rest retrieved from reference TRBV19 and TRBJ2-7, is DGGITQSPKYLFRKEGQNVTLSCEQNLNHDAMYWYRQDPGQGLRLIYYSQIVNDFQKGDIAEGYSVSREKKESFPLTVTSAQKNPTAFYLCASSNGAEEQYFGPGTRLTVT.